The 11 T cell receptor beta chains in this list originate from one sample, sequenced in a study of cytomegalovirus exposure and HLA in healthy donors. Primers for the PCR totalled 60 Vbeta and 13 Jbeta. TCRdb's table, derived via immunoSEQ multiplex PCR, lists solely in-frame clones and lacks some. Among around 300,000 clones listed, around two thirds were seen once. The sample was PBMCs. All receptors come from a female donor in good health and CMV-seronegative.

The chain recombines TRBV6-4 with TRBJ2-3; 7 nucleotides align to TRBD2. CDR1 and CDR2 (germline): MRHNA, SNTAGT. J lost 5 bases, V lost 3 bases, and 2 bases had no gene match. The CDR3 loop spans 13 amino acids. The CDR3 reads CASSERERDTQYF. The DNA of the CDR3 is TGTGCCAGCAGTGAGCGGGAGAGAGATACGCAGTATTTT.

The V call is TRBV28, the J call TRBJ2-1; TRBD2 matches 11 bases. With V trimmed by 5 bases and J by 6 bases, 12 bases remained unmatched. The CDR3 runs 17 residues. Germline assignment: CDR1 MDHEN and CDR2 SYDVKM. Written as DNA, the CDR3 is TGTGCCAGCAGTATGTCAACCGGGACTAGCGGCCTCAATGAGCAGTTCTTC. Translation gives CASSMSTGTSGLNEQFF.

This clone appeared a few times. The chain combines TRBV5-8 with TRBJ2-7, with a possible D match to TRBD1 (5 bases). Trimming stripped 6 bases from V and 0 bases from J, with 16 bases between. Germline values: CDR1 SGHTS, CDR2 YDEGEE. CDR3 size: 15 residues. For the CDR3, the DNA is TGTGCCAGCATCCGACCAGGGTTTATCTCCTACGAGCAGTACTTC. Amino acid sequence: CASIRPGFISYEQYF.

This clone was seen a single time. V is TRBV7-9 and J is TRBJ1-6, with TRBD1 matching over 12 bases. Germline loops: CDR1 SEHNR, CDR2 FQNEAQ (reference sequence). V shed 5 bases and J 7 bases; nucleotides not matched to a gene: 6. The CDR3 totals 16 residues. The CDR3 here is CASSQGTGGGNSPLHF. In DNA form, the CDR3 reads TGTGCCAGCAGCCAAGGGACAGGGGGCGGAAATTCACCCCTCCACTTT.

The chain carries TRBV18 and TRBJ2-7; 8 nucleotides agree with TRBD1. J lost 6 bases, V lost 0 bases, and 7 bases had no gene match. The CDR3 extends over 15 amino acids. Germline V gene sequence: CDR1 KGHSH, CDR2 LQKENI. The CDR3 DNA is TGTGCCAGCTCACCACCCGCAGGGGGCCTAGGCGAGCAGTACTTC. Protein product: CASSPPAGGLGEQYF.

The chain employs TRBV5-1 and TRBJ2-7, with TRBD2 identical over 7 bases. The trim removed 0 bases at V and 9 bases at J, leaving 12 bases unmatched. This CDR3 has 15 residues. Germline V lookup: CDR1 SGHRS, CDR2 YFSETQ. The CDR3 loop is CASSLASGTAPVQYF. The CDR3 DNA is TGCGCCAGCAGCTTGGCAAGCGGGACGGCTCCGGTGCAGTACTTC.

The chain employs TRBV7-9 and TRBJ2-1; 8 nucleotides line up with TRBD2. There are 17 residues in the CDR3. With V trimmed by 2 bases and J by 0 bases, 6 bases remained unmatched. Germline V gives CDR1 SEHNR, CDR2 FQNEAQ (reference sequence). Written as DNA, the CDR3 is TGTGCCAGCAGCTTATCGGGACTAGGGAGCTCCTACAATGAGCAGTTCTTC. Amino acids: CASSLSGLGSSYNEQFF.

The CDR3 region has the DNA TGTGCCAGCAGCAAGATGGGACAGATGAACACTGAAGCTTTCTTT. It translates to CASSKMGQMNTEAFF. The gene calls are TRBV11-3 and TRBJ1-1; 7 bases match TRBD1. CDR3 size: 15 residues. V lost 5 bases and J lost 0; bases outside the gene matches: 6. The germline CDR1 and CDR2 sequences are SGHNT and YENEEA.

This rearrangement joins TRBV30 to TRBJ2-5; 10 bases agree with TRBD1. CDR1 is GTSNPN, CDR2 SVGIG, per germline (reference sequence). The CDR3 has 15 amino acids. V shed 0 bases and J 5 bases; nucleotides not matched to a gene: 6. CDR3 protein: CAWSVGTGAWETQYF. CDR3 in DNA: TGTGCCTGGAGTGTTGGGACAGGGGCGTGGGAGACCCAGTACTTC.

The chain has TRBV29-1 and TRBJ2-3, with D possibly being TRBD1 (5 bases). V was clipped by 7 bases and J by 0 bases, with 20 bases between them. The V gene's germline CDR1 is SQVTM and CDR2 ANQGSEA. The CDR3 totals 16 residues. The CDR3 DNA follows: TGCAGCGCCGGTCCCAGGGTCGCGACTAGCACAGATACGCAGTATTTT. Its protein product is CSAGPRVATSTDTQYF.

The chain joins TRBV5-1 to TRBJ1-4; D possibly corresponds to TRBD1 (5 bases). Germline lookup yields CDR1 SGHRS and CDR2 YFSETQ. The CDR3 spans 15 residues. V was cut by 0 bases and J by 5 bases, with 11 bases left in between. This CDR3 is CASSLAGLPNEKLFF. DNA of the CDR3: TGCGCCAGCAGCTTGGCGGGACTCCCGAATGAAAAACTGTTTTTT.